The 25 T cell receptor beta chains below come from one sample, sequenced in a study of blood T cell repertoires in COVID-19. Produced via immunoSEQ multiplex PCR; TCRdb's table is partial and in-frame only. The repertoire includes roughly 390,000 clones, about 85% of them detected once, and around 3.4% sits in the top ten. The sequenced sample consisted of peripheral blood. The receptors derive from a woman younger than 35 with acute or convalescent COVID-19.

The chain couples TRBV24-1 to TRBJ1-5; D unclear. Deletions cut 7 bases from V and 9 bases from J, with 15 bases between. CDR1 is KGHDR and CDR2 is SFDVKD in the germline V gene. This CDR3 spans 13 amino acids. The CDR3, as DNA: TGTGCCACCAGATACAGCGGCGAAGGGCCCCAGCATTTT. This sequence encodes CATRYSGEGPQHF.

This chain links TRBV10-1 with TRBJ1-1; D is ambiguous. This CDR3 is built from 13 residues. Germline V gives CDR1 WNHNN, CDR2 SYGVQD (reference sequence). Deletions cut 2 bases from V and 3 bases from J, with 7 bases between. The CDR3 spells CASSERVYTEAFF. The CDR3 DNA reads TGCGCCAGCAGTGAGCGGGTTTACACTGAAGCTTTCTTT.

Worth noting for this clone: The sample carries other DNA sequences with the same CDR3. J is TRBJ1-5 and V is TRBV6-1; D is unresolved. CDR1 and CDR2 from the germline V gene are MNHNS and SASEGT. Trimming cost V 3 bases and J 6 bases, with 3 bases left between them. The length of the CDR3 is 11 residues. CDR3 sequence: CASSDSQPQHF. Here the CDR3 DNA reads TGTGCCAGCAGTGACAGTCAGCCCCAGCATTTT.

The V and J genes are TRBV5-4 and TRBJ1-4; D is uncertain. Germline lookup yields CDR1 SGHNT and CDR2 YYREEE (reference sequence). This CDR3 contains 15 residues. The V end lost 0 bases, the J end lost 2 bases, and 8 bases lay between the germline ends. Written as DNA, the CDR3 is TGTGCCAGCAGCTTGGAGCCGGGGACTAATGAAAAACTGTTTTTT. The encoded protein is CASSLEPGTNEKLFF. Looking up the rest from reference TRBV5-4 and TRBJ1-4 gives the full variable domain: ETGVTQSPTHLIKTRGQQVTLRCSSQSGHNTVSWYQQALGQGPQFIFQYYREEENGRGNFPPRFSGLQFPNYSSELNVNALELDDSALYLCASSLEPGTNEKLFFGSGTQLSVL.

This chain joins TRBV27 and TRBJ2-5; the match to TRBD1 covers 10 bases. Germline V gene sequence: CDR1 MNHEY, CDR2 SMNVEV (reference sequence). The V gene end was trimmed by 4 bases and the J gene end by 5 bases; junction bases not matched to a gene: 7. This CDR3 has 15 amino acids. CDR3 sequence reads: CASSWGQGYDETQYF. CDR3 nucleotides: TGTGCCAGCAGTTGGGGACAGGGGTACGATGAGACCCAGTACTTC.

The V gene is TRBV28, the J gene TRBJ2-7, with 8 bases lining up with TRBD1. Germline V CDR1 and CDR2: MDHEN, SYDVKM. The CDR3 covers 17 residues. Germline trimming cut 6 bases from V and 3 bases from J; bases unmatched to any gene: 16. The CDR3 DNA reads TGTGCCAGCAGCTACCTGATAGCCGGGACAGGAAACTACGAGCAGTACTTC. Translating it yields CASSYLIAGTGNYEQYF.

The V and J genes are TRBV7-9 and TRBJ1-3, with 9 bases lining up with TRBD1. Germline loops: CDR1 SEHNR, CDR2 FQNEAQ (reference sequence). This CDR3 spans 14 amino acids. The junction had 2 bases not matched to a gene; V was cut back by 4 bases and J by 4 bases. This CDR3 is CASSSGTGGNTIYF. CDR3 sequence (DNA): TGTGCCAGCAGCTCCGGGACAGGGGGAAACACCATATATTTT. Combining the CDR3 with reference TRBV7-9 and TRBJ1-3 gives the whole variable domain DTGVSQNPRHKITKRGQNVTFRCDPISEHNRLYWYRQTLGQGPEFLTYFQNEAQLEKSRLLSDRFSAERPKGSFSTLEIQRTEQGDSAMYLCASSSGTGGNTIYFGEGSWLTVV.

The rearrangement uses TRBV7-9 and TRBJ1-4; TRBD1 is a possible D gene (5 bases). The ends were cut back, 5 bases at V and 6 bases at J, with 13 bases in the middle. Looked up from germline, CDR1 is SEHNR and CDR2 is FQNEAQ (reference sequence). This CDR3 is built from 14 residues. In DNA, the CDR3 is TGTGCCAGCAGCCCGGGGGGGAGTGATGAAAAACTGTTTTTT. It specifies CASSPGGSDEKLFF.

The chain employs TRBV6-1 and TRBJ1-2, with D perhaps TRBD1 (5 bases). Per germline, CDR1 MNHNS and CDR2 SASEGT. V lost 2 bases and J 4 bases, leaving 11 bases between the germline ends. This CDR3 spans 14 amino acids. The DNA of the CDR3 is TGTGCCAGCAGTGAACCAGGGTTTGGCTATGGCTACACCTTC. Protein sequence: CASSEPGFGYGYTF.

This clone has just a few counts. The chain's CDR3 is CASSLGTGEAFF. CDR3 sequence (DNA): TGCGCCAGCAGCTTGGGGACAGGGGAAGCTTTCTTT. The chain joins TRBV5-1 to TRBJ1-1, with 8 bases lining up with TRBD1. Per germline, CDR1 SGHRS and CDR2 YFSETQ. Trimming removed 0 bases from V and 8 bases from J; junction bases left unmatched: 0. This CDR3 is built from 12 residues.

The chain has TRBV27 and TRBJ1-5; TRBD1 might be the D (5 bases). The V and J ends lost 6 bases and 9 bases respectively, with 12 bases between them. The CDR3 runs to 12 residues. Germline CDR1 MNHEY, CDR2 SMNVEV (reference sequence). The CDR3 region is CASSPRGGPQHF. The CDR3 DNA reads TGTGCCAGCAGCCCTCGGGGGGGGCCCCAGCATTTT.

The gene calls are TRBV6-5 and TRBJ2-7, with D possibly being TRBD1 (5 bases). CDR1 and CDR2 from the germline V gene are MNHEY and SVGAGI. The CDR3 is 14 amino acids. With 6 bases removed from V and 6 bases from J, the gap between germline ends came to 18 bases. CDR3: CASSLNQGMGEQYF. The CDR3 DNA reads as TGTGCCAGCAGCTTAAATCAGGGTATGGGCGAGCAGTACTTC.

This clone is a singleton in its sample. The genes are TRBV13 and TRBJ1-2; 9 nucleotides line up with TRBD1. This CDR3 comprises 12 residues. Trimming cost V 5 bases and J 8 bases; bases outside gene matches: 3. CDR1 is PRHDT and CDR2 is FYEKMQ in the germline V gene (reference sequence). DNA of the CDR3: TGTGCCAGCAGCAGGACAGGGGTCGGCTACACCTTC. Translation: CASSRTGVGYTF.

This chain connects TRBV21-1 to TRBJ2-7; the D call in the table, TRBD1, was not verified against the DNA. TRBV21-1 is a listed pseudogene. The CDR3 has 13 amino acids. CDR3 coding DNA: TGTGCCAGCCACCAAAGGTCAGGGTTCGAGCAGTACTTC. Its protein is CASHQRSGFEQYF.

The CDR3, as DNA: TGTGCCAGCAGTTATAAGACTAGCGACAATGAGCAGTTCTTC. Amino acids: CASSYKTSDNEQFF. The gene calls are TRBV6-5 and TRBJ2-1; 8 bases match TRBD2. The CDR3 runs to 14 residues. The J segment lost 5 bases and the V segment lost 3 bases, leaving 3 bases of the junction unmatched. CDR1 and CDR2 (germline): MNHEY, SVGAGI.

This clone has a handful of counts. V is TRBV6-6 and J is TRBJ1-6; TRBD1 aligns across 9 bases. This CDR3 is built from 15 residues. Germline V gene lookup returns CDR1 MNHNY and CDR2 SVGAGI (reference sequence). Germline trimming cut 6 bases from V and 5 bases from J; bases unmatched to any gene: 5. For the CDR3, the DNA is TGTGCCAGCAGGTCGGACAGGGGCGATAATTCACCCCTCCACTTT. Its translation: CASRSDRGDNSPLHF.

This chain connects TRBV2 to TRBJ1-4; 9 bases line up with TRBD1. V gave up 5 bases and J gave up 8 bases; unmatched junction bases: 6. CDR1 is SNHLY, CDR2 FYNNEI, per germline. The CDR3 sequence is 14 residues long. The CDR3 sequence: CASSTDRGNEKLFF. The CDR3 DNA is TGTGCCAGCAGTACCGACAGGGGGAACGAAAAACTGTTTTTT. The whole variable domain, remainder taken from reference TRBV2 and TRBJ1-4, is EPEVTQTPSHQVTQMGQEVILRCVPISNHLYFYWYRQILGQKVEFLVSFYNNEISEKSEIFDDQFSVERPDGSNFTLKIRSTKLEDSAMYFCASSTDRGNEKLFFGSGTQLSVL.

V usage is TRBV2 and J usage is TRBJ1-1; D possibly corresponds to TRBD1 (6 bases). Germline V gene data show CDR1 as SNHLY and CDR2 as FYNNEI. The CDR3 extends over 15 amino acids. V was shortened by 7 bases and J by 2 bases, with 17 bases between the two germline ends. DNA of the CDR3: TGTGCCAGCATTCACAGGGTGGCTACAAACACTGAAGCTTTCTTT. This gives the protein CASIHRVATNTEAFF.

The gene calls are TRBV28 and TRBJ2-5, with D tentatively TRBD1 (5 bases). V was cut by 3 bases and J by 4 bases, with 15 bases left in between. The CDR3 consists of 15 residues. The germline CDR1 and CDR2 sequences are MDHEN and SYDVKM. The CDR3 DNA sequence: TGTGCCAGCAGTTTCCGGCAGGGTACAGGAGAGACCCAGTACTTC. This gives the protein CASSFRQGTGETQYF.

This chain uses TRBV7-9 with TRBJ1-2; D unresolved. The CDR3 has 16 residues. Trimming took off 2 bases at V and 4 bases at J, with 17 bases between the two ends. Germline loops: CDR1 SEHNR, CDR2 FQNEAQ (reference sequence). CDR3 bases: TGTGCCAGCAGCTTAATTCCCAATCACAGAACCTATGGCTACACCTTC. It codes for CASSLIPNHRTYGYTF. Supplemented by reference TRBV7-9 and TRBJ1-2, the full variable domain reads DTGVSQNPRHKITKRGQNVTFRCDPISEHNRLYWYRQTLGQGPEFLTYFQNEAQLEKSRLLSDRFSAERPKGSFSTLEIQRTEQGDSAMYLCASSLIPNHRTYGYTFGSGTRLTVV.

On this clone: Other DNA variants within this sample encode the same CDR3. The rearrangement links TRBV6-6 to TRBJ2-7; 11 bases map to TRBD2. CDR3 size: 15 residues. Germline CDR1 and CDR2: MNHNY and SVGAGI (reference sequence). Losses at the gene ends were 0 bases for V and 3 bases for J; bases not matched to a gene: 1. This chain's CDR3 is CASSYSGTSGYEQYF. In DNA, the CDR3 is TGTGCCAGCAGTTACTCCGGGACTAGCGGCTACGAGCAGTACTTC.

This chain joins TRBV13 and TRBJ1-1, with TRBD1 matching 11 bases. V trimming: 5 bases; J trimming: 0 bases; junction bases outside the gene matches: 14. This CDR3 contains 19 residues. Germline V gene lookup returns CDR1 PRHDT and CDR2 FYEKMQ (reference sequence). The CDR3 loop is CASSRDAGTGGVVNTEAFF. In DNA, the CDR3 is TGTGCCAGCAGCCGAGATGCCGGGACAGGGGGGGTGGTGAACACTGAAGCTTTCTTT.

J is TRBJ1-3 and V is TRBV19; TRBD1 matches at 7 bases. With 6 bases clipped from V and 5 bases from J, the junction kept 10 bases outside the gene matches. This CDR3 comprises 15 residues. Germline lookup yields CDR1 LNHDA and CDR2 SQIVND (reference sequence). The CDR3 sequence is CASRVKGAERNTIYF. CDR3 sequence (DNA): TGTGCCAGTAGAGTGAAGGGGGCGGAAAGAAACACCATATATTTT. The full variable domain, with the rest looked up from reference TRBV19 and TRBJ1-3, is DGGITQSPKYLFRKEGQNVTLSCEQNLNHDAMYWYRQDPGQGLRLIYYSQIVNDFQKGDIAEGYSVSREKKESFPLTVTSAQKNPTAFYLCASRVKGAERNTIYFGEGSWLTVV.

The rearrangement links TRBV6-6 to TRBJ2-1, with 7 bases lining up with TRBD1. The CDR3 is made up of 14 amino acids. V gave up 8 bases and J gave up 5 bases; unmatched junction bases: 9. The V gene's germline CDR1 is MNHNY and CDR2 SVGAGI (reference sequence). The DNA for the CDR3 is TGTGCCAGCCAAACCAGGGGGAGTCACAATGAGCAGTTCTTC. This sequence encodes CASQTRGSHNEQFF.

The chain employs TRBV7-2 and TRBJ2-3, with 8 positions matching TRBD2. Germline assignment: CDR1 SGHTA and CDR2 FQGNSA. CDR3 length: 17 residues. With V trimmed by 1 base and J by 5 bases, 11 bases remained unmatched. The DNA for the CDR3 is TGTGCCAGCAGCTTAGACGTTGCGGGGGGCCGGCGAGATACGCAGTATTTT. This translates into CASSLDVAGGRRDTQYF. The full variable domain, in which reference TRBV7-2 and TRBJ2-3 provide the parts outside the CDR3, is GAGVSQSPSNKVTEKGKDVELRCDPISGHTALYWYRQSLGQGLEFLIYFQGNSAPDKSGLPSDRFSAERTGGSVSTLTIQRTQQEDSAVYLCASSLDVAGGRRDTQYFGPGTRLTVL.